This T cell receptor (beta chain) derives from a study of control samples from healthy donors and cancer patients. The repertoire was sequenced with immunoSEQ multiplex PCR; TCRdb's copy has only in-frame clones and lacks some. Altogether around 100,000 clones are present, approximately 84% being singletons, with the ten largest covering about a sixth. This clone has only a few counts. The sequenced sample consisted of blood. The TCR originated in a woman in her 50s in good health.

This CDR3 reads CASSREGGTEAFF. The CDR3 nucleotides are TGTGCCAGCTCCCGTGAAGGGGGCACTGAAGCTTTCTTT. The chain links TRBV18 to TRBJ1-1; a possible D gene is TRBD1 (6 bases). V was trimmed by 6 bases and J by 4 bases, leaving 12 bases between them. Germline V gives CDR1 KGHSH, CDR2 LQKENI. There are 13 residues in the CDR3. Full variable domain (rest looked up from reference TRBV18 and TRBJ1-1): NAGVMQNPRHLVRRRGQEARLRCSPMKGHSHVYWYRQLPEEGLKFMVYLQKENIIDESGMPKERFSAEFPKEGPSILRIQQVVRGDSAAYFCASSREGGTEAFFGQGTRLTVV.